One sample yielded the 10 T cell receptor beta chains listed below, sequenced in a study of CXCR3-negative and CXCR3-positive naive CD8 T cells. Study-wide results and limits: CXCR3-positive naive cells had more hydrophobic TRB CDR3s than CXCR3-negative naive cells.

Each TRB cDNA library was prepared by 5' RACE (with UMI labels). TCRdb derives one entry per CDR3 protein from the 5' RACE reads, leaving out DNA. The sample table includes tens of thousands of distinct CDR3 sequences. The antigens of these receptors remain unknown. Sequencing was carried out using naive CXCR3+ CD8+ T cells from blood. Subset in this sample: CD45RO-CCR7+CD27+CD95- naive CD8+ T cells expressing CXCR3 (TNR3+). The receptor set was obtained from a human donor in good health. Some clones in this sample may be carry-over from other donors' samples.

The V call is TRBV18, the J call TRBJ2-7. Germline values: CDR1 KGHSH, CDR2 LQKENI. The CDR3 extends over 15 amino acids. The CDR3 spells CASSPRWGQRDEQYF.

The chain combines TRBV12-3 or TRBV12-4 with TRBJ2-7. The CDR3 is made up of 14 amino acids. The CDR3 spells CASSYLQMTYEQYF.

This chain links TRBV20-1 with TRBJ1-5. Per germline, CDR1 DFQATT and CDR2 SNEGSKA (reference sequence). The CDR3 totals 13 residues. CDR3 sequence reads: CSASRGPNQPQHF.

The chain recombines TRBV5-1 with TRBJ2-1; lacking DNA, the TRBD2 call made by TCRdb goes unchecked. The CDR3 spans 16 residues. CDR1 and CDR2 from the germline V gene are SGHRS and YFSETQ. The CDR3 loop is CASSHASSGPYNEQFF.

V and J are TRBV20-1 and TRBJ1-5. Germline CDR1 DFQATT, CDR2 SNEGSKA (reference sequence). The CDR3 contains 15 residues. CDR3 loop: CSALPAGSEIQPQHF.

The rearrangement links TRBV6-2 or TRBV6-3 to TRBJ2-3; TCRdb's D call, TRBD1, is unchecked because there is no DNA. Germline assignment: CDR1 MNHEY and CDR2 SVGEGT. CDR3 size: 12 residues. The CDR3: CASGGMTDTQYF.

The chain is built from TRBV28 and TRBJ2-3; TCRdb picks TRBD1, but there is no DNA to check that call. The CDR3 consists of 14 residues. CDR1 and CDR2 (germline): MDHEN, SYDVKM. The CDR3 reads CASSPDSYTDTQYF.

The chain couples TRBV10-3 to TRBJ1-2. CDR3 length equals 16 residues. Germline V gives CDR1 ENHRY, CDR2 SYGVKD. CDR3 sequence: CAISESERVTDYGYTF.

The V and J genes are TRBV29-1 and TRBJ2-5; the D gene TCRdb calls, TRBD1, cannot be checked with no DNA. CDR1 is SQVTM, CDR2 ANQGSEA, per germline. This CDR3 spans 13 amino acids. This CDR3 is CSVDAGSAETQCF.

V is TRBV5-1 and J is TRBJ2-7. CDR1 SGHRS and CDR2 YFSETQ come from the germline V gene. This CDR3 contains 11 residues. The CDR3 here is CASSFGGEQYF.